The rows below give T cell receptor beta chains drawn from one sample of a study of shared clonotypes between healthy human individuals. Using immunoSEQ multiplex PCR, the repertoire was profiled, and TCRdb retains in-frame clones only, with some absent. The sample lists approximately 100,000 clones, roughly 66% seen once, with approximately 23% in the top ten. The sample was memory CD8+ T cells sorted from blood. These receptors were obtained from a woman in her twenties or thirties in good health. CDR3s include the opening cysteine and the closing phenylalanine or tryptophan. D genes are given only for firm matches. Part of the rows lack a size; the others show once, few, many or a class for expanded clones.

v_call	j_call	clone_size	d_call	cdr3_nt	cdr3_aa
TRBV7-9	TRBJ2-1	NA	NA	TGTGCCAGCAGTCCTACTACGGAGATTAGGAATGAGCAGTTCTTC	CASSPTTEIRNEQFF
TRBV6-6	TRBJ2-2	NA	NA	TGTGCCAGCAGTTTTTCCCAGAACACCGGGGAGCTGTTTTTT	CASSFSQNTGELFF
TRBV6-5	TRBJ2-5	NA	NA	TGTGCCAGCAGCCCCCGACAGGGAGGTGAGGAGACCCAGTACTTC	CASSPRQGGEETQYF
TRBV6-1	TRBJ1-1	many	NA	TGTGCCAGCAGTGAATTTGGGGAAAACACTGAAGCTTTCTTT	CASSEFGENTEAFF
TRBV6-5	TRBJ1-6	NA	TRBD1	TGTGCCAGCAGCAGCGGGACAGGGAATAATTCACCCCTCCACTTT	CASSSGTGNNSPLHF
TRBV2	TRBJ1-4	NA	NA	TGTGCCAGCAGTGGGACAACAACTAATGAAAAACTGTTTTTT	CASSGTTTNEKLFF
TRBV9	TRBJ1-2	few	TRBD1	TGTGCCAGCAGCGTGGACAGGGTGGCGTCCGGCTACACCTTC	CASSVDRVASGYTF
TRBV9	TRBJ2-1	NA	TRBD2	TGTGCCAGCAGCCCCCGAGCGGGAGATAGGTCCTACAATGAGCAGTTCTTC	CASSPRAGDRSYNEQFF
TRBV6-1	TRBJ1-1	NA	NA	TGTGCCACCGGGACGGGAGAAACCGCTGAAGCTTTCTTT	CATGTGETAEAFF
TRBV28	TRBJ2-3	NA	NA	TGTGCCAGCAGCTCCTGGGCAGTAAGCACAGATACGCAGTATTTT	CASSSWAVSTDTQYF
TRBV28	TRBJ2-7	once	TRBD1	TGTGCCAGCAGTTCGACAGGGAACGAGCAGTACTTC	CASSSTGNEQYF
TRBV5-5	TRBJ2-7	NA	TRBD2	TGTGCCAGCAGGCCAGCTGGGACTAGCGGATCCTACGAGCAGTACTTC	CASRPAGTSGSYEQYF
TRBV2	TRBJ1-5	once	TRBD1	TGTGCCAGCAGGACCACAGGGGGTGGACAGCCCCAGCATTTT	CASRTTGGGQPQHF
TRBV6-1	TRBJ2-2	many	NA	TGTGCCAGCATCTTGACAGGGAACACCGGGGAGCTGTTTTTT	CASILTGNTGELFF
TRBV25-1	TRBJ2-1	many	TRBD2	TGTGCCACCGATGGGGGGGATTCCTACAATGAGCAGTTCTTC	CATDGGDSYNEQFF
TRBV11-2	TRBJ2-3	once	NA	TGTGCCAGCAGCCCCTCGGGGGGCGGAAGCACAGATACGCAGTATTTT	CASSPSGGGSTDTQYF
TRBV13	TRBJ1-4	few	NA	TGTGCCAGCAGCTCCGACAGGTGGCGCGAAAAACTGTTTTTT	CASSSDRWREKLFF
TRBV27	TRBJ2-1	NA	NA	TGTGCCAGCAGTTCCCACGGACAGTTCAATGAGCAGTTCTTC	CASSSHGQFNEQFF
TRBV6-4	TRBJ2-5	NA	NA	TGTGCCAGCAGTGACAGGGAAGAGACCCAGTACTTC	CASSDREETQYF
TRBV11-2	TRBJ2-1	NA	NA	TGTGCCAGCAGCTTACTGGTGCATGAGCAGTTCTTC	CASSLLVHEQFF
TRBV28	TRBJ2-7	NA	NA	TGTGCCAGCAGTTTTGCAGTTGGTCCATTCACCGACAGCTGGGGGACCGAGCAGTACTTC	CASSFAVGPFTDSWGTEQYF
TRBV2	TRBJ2-7	once	NA	TGTGCCATCACGAAACGGGACCCTCCTCTACGAGCAGTTTTAGAGCAGTACTTC	CAITKRDPPLRAVLEQYF
TRBV9	TRBJ2-1	NA	TRBD2	TGTGCCAGCAGCGTAGCGGGAGGGCCTTTTGAGCAGTTCTTC	CASSVAGGPFEQFF
TRBV18	TRBJ2-1	NA	TRBD1	TGTGCCAGCTCACCGACGGGACAGGGGGTTGGTGAGCAGTTCTTC	CASSPTGQGVGEQFF
TRBV30	TRBJ2-7	NA	TRBD1	TGTGCCTGGAGCATCCTCAGGGGGCCGGACCACGAGCAGTACTTC	CAWSILRGPDHEQYF
TRBV29-1	TRBJ1-1	NA	NA	TGCAGCGGGGCTGGGGGGGCCGCTGAAGCTTTCTTT	CSGAGGAAEAFF
TRBV29-1	TRBJ1-2	NA	NA	TGCAGCGTTGAAGATGCCCCGGGGGCCTATTATGGCTACACCTTC	CSVEDAPGAYYGYTF
TRBV5-1	TRBJ2-7	NA	NA	TGCGCCAGCAGCTTTTTTAAGACTAGTTGCGACGAGCAGTACTTC	CASSFFKTSCDEQYF
TRBV25-1	TRBJ2-1	few	TRBD2	TGTGCCAGCAGTCCCAGGACTAGCGGGAGGGCGTTTGATGAGCAGTTCTTC	CASSPRTSGRAFDEQFF
TRBV7-7	TRBJ2-3	NA	NA	TGTGCCAGCAGCTTAGGTGGGGCACCAGATACGCAGTATTTT	CASSLGGAPDTQYF
TRBV2	TRBJ1-4	NA	NA	TGTGCCATCCAAGACAGCATGCGCCGGGCTAATGAAAAACTGTTTTTT	CAIQDSMRRANEKLFF
TRBV29-1	TRBJ2-7	NA	TRBD1	TGCAGCGTTGCGCAGGGGGACTACGAGCAGTACTTC	CSVAQGDYEQYF
TRBV10-3	TRBJ2-1	few	NA	TGTGCCATCAGTGAGTCGATGGCCAGACTAGGGGATGAGCAGTTCTTC	CAISESMARLGDEQFF
TRBV6-5	TRBJ2-1	NA	TRBD2	TGTGCCAGCAGTGCGGGAGTGGGATCCTACAATGAGCAGTTCTTC	CASSAGVGSYNEQFF
TRBV4-2	TRBJ1-5	many	NA	TGTGCCAGCAGCCAAGATCCCGGCGGTCCCCAGCATTTT	CASSQDPGGPQHF
TRBV27	TRBJ2-3	NA	NA	TGTGCCAGCAGTTTAGATGTGGGGAGCTATACAGATACGCAGTATTTT	CASSLDVGSYTDTQYF
TRBV18	TRBJ2-7	NA	TRBD1	TGTGCCAGCTCACCAAGGAGACAGGGTTCCTACGAGCAGTACTTC	CASSPRRQGSYEQYF
TRBV2	TRBJ2-1	NA	NA	NA	CASSTSITYNEQFF
TRBV27	TRBJ2-2	many	NA	TGTGCCAGCAGTTCGTGGGAGGCCCCGAACACCGGGGAGCTGTTTTTT	CASSSWEAPNTGELFF
TRBV6-5	TRBJ2-7	NA	NA	TGTGCCAGCAGGTCCTTCGGGGGCGAGCAGTACTTC	CASRSFGGEQYF
TRBV28	TRBJ2-6	few	NA	TGTGCCAGCAGTCCCCCCCAAACTGGGGCCAACGTCCTGACTTTC	CASSPPQTGANVLTF
TRBV2	TRBJ1-5	NA	NA	TGTGCCAGCAGATGGACGGGCAATCAGCCCCAGCATTTT	CASRWTGNQPQHF
TRBV4-2	TRBJ2-7	NA	TRBD1	TGTGCCAGCAGCCAGGACAGGGGCTACGAGCAGTACTTC	CASSQDRGYEQYF
TRBV25-1	TRBJ2-2	many	NA	TGTGCCAGCGGGTACCTCGGACCGTACACCGGGGAGCTGTTTTTT	CASGYLGPYTGELFF
TRBV25-1	TRBJ2-5	NA	NA	TGTGCCAGCAGCTTGGGGGACGGCCATACGGAGACCCAGTACTTC	CASSLGDGHTETQYF
TRBV19	TRBJ2-7	NA	TRBD2	TGTGCCAGTAGTCTCCGATGGCTGGGACTAGCGGGAGGGCCGTTATCCTACGAGCAGTACTTC	CASSLRWLGLAGGPLSYEQYF
TRBV5-1	TRBJ2-7	NA	TRBD1	TGCGCCAGCAGCTTAACAGGGGTTACCTACGAGCAGTACTTC	CASSLTGVTYEQYF
TRBV25-1	TRBJ2-2	many	NA	TGTGCCAGCAGTCAGGGACTTATGGTCGGGGAGCTGTTTTTT	CASSQGLMVGELFF
TRBV19	TRBJ2-6	NA	NA	TGTGCCAGTAGTACCCAGAGCTCTGGGGCCAACGTCCTGACTTTC	CASSTQSSGANVLTF
TRBV6-7	TRBJ2-5	NA	NA	TGTGCCAGCAGTTACACTACCGGCCTCTCCTCTGGCGAGACCCAGTACTTC	CASSYTTGLSSGETQYF